This entry lists 4 T cell receptor beta chains sequenced from one sample in a study of shared clonotypes between healthy human individuals. Repertoires were generated with immunoSEQ multiplex PCR, while TCRdb's copy carries only in-frame clones and drops some. The repertoire holds around 2.3 million clones, with approximately 94% as singletons. The sequenced sample consisted of naive CD4+ T cells sorted from blood. Subset described: CD45RA+ positively selected. The origin of the receptors is a man younger than 35 in good health.

A note on this clone: Other DNA variants within this sample encode the same CDR3. CDR3 amino acids: CASSLERNTEAFF. For the CDR3, the DNA is TGCGCCAGCAGCTTGGAAAGGAACACTGAAGCTTTCTTT. The chain couples TRBV5-1 to TRBJ1-1; the D is unclear. In germline, CDR1 is SGHRS, CDR2 YFSETQ. Trimming removed 0 bases from V and 1 base from J, with 4 bases in between. The CDR3 runs 13 residues.

The V and J genes are TRBV2 and TRBJ2-1; D might be TRBD2 (5 bases). The CDR3 spans 11 residues. The ends were cut back, 10 bases at V and 7 bases at J, with 11 bases in the middle. Germline loops: CDR1 SNHLY, CDR2 FYNNEI. The CDR3 spells CATGLGNEQFF. The CDR3 nucleotides read TGTGCCACCGGACTTGGGAATGAGCAGTTCTTC.

The rearrangement joins TRBV11-3 to TRBJ2-1; D uncertain. Trimming took off 4 bases at V and 5 bases at J, with 9 bases between the two ends. CDR3 length: 13 residues. The germline V gene encodes CDR1 SGHNT and CDR2 YENEEA. CDR3 nucleotides: TGTGCCAGCAGCTCCTTAGGCGACAATGAGCAGTTCTTC. Protein product: CASSSLGDNEQFF.

The CDR3 is CASRGMGQGSEAFF. Written as DNA, the CDR3 is TGTGCCAGCAGGGGTATGGGACAGGGCTCTGAAGCTTTCTTT. The chain uses TRBV2 and TRBJ1-1, with 9 bases identical to TRBD1. V shed 6 bases, J shed 6 bases, and the junction held 8 bases outside the gene matches. This CDR3 spans 14 amino acids. CDR1 and CDR2 (germline): SNHLY, FYNNEI. Using reference TRBV2 and TRBJ1-1 for the parts outside the CDR3, the full variable domain is EPEVTQTPSHQVTQMGQEVILRCVPISNHLYFYWYRQILGQKVEFLVSFYNNEISEKSEIFDDQFSVERPDGSNFTLKIRSTKLEDSAMYFCASRGMGQGSEAFFGQGTRLTVV.